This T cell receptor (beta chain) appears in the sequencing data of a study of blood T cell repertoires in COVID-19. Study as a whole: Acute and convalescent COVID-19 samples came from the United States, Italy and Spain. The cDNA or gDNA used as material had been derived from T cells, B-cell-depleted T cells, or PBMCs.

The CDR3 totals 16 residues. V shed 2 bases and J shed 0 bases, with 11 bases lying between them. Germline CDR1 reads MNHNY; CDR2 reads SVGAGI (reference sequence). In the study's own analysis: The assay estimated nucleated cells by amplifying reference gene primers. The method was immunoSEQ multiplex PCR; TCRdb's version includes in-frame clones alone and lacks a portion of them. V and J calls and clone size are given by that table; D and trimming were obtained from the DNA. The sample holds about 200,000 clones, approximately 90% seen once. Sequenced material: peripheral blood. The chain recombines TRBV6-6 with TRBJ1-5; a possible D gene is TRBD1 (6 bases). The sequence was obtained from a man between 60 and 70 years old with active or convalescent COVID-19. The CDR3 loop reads CASSYLGGYSNQPQHF. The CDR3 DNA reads TGTGCCAGCAGTTACCTAGGGGGTTATAGCAATCAGCCCCAGCATTTT.